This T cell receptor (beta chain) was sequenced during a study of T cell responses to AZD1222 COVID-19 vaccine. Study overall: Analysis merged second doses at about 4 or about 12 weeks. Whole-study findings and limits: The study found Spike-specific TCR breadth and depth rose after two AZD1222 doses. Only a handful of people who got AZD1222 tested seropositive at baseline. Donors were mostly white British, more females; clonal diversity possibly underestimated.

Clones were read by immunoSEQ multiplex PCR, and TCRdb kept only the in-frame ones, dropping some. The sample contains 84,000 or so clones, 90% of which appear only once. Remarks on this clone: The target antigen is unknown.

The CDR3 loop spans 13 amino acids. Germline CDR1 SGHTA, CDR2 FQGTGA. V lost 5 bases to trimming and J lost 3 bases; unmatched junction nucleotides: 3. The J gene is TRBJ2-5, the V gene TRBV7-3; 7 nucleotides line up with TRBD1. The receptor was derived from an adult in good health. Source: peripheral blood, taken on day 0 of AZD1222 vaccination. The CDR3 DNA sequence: TGTGCCAGCAGCAGCCAGGGGGAAGAGACCCAGTACTTC. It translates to CASSSQGEETQYF.